Listed below are T cell receptor beta chains from one sample, sequenced in a study of T cell changes during pregnancy in multiple sclerosis. Data came from immunoSEQ multiplex PCR; TCRdb stores just in-frame clones and leaves some out. The sample holds about 93,000 clones, approximately 90% seen once. The sample consisted of peripheral blood, taken before pregnancy. The receptors stem from a female donor with multiple sclerosis, enrolled in a pregnancy study. Both conserved end residues are part of each CDR3. D genes are given only for firm matches. Rows may omit the clone size; those that give it use once, few, many or a size class.

V	D	J	size	DNA	CDR3
TRBV5-1	-	TRBJ1-1	-	TGCGCCAGCAGCCCGCAGGGAGGTACTGAAGCTTTCTTT	CASSPQGGTEAFF
TRBV11-3	-	TRBJ2-4	-	TGTGCCAGCAGCTCCAGGAAGGCGGGAACCAAAAACATTCAGTACTTC	CASSSRKAGTKNIQYF
TRBV11-2	TRBD1	TRBJ2-5	-	TGTGCCAGCAGCCAAACAGGGGAAGAGACCCAGTACTTC	CASSQTGEETQYF
TRBV2	-	TRBJ1-4	-	TGTGCCAGCGGAGGTTTCGTTTCAACTAATGAAAAACTGTTTTTT	CASGGFVSTNEKLFF
TRBV9	-	TRBJ2-3	-	TGTGCCAGCAGCGTAGTCTCTGCCGAGACAGATACGCAGTATTTT	CASSVVSAETDTQYF
TRBV28	-	TRBJ2-5	-	TGTGCCAGCAGTTTCGGGACCCAGTACTTC	CASSFGTQYF
TRBV20-1	-	TRBJ2-1	-	TGCAGTGTTCCCGTTCCAGGGGTCTTC	CSVPVPGVF
TRBV11-2	TRBD2	TRBJ2-7	-	TGTGCCACCAGGACTAGCGGAGGCTACGAGCAGTACTTC	CATRTSGGYEQYF
TRBV2	-	TRBJ1-5	few	TGTGCCAGCAGTGACTACCAAAATCAGCCCCAGCATTTT	CASSDYQNQPQHF
TRBV28	TRBD1	TRBJ1-4	-	TGTGCCAGCAGTTGGGCCGGGACAGGGAGTGAAAAACTGTTTTTT	CASSWAGTGSEKLFF
TRBV6-1	-	TRBJ1-2	once	TGTGCCAGCAGTGACGTTAGAGGGAACTATGGCTACACCTTC	CASSDVRGNYGYTF
TRBV7-3	-	TRBJ2-7	-	TGTGCCAGCAGCTTACGGGGTAGCGACGAGCAGTACTTC	CASSLRGSDEQYF
TRBV7-2	TRBD2	TRBJ2-3	-	TGTGCCAGCAGCTTTAGCGGGGGGCGAGATACGCAGTATTTT	CASSFSGGRDTQYF
TRBV4-2	-	TRBJ1-4	-	TGTGCCAGCAGCCCCCCCGGGGGAGGGAAAAAACTGTTTTTT	CASSPPGGGKKLFF
TRBV5-4	TRBD1	TRBJ2-2	-	TGTGCCAGCAGCCCCAGGACAGGGGATACCGGGGAGCTGTTTTTT	CASSPRTGDTGELFF
TRBV4-1	TRBD1	TRBJ2-5	-	TGCGCCAGCAGCCAGGTGGGACAGGGTCAAGAGACCCAGTACTTC	CASSQVGQGQETQYF
TRBV27	-	TRBJ1-1	-	TGTGCCAGCACTGAGGGGGGGGCGCGGTGGAAGGAAGCTTTCTTT	CASTEGGARWKEAFF
TRBV11-2	-	TRBJ2-1	-	TGTGCCAGCAGCGTCACACCACAGAACAATGAGCAGTTCTTC	CASSVTPQNNEQFF
TRBV27	TRBD2	TRBJ2-1	-	TGTGCCAGCAGTCCTCGACTAGCGGGAGAAAGTGAGCAGTTCTTC	CASSPRLAGESEQFF
TRBV7-9	-	TRBJ2-4	-	TGTGCCAGCAGCTTAGCGGAGATAGCCAAAAACATTCAGTACTTC	CASSLAEIAKNIQYF